Following are 23 T cell receptor beta chains from one sample sequenced in a study of blood T cell repertoires in COVID-19. Using immunoSEQ multiplex PCR, the repertoire was profiled, and TCRdb retains in-frame clones only, with some absent. The sample has under 250,000 clones, around 80% seen once. Sequencing input: peripheral blood. All receptors derive from a man aged 40-55 years with active or convalescent COVID-19.

The chain joins TRBV12-3 or TRBV12-4 to TRBJ2-7, with 8 bases lining up with TRBD1. Trimming removed 3 bases from V and 5 bases from J; junction bases left unmatched: 0. This CDR3 has 12 amino acids. The CDR3 nucleotides are TGTGCCAGCAGTTTGACAGGGGACGAGCAGTACTTC. This translates into CASSLTGDEQYF.

This chain uses TRBV4-1 with TRBJ2-7; TRBD1 agrees at 7 bases. In germline, CDR1 is MGHRA, CDR2 YSYEKL. Trimming removed 3 bases from V and 4 bases from J; junction bases left unmatched: 9. The CDR3 spans 15 residues. As DNA, the CDR3 is TGCGCCAGCAGCCAGGCCCGGACAGGAGATTACGAGCAGTACTTC. Encoded protein: CASSQARTGDYEQYF.

The CDR3 nucleotides are TGTGCCAGCAGCACCACAGGGGCTCCGTCGGAGACCCAGTACTTC. This codes for CASSTTGAPSETQYF. The chain employs TRBV7-2 and TRBJ2-5; 7 positions match TRBD1. V lost 5 bases to trimming and J lost 5 bases; unmatched junction nucleotides: 11. This CDR3 is 15 amino acids long. The germline V gene encodes CDR1 SGHTA and CDR2 FQGNSA.

In this sample, this clone turned up once. The gene calls are TRBV27 and TRBJ2-2; 8 bases map to TRBD1. The V segment lost 5 bases and the J segment 0 bases; nucleotides outside the gene matches: 2. This CDR3 comprises 15 residues. Germline CDR1 and CDR2: MNHEY and SMNVEV (reference sequence). As DNA, the CDR3 is TGTGCCAGCAGTCCGACAGGGGCGAACACCGGGGAGCTGTTTTTT. It is translated as CASSPTGANTGELFF.

This clone came up many times. This rearrangement joins TRBV20-1 to TRBJ1-2; D gene ambiguous. The germline gives CDR1 DFQATT, CDR2 SNEGSKA (reference sequence). This CDR3 is 11 amino acids long. Deletions cut 2 bases from V and 6 bases from J, with 7 bases between. CDR3 amino acids: CSARPPDGYTF. In DNA, the CDR3 is TGCAGTGCTAGACCCCCCGATGGCTACACCTTC.

The chain uses TRBV6-2 or TRBV6-3 and TRBJ1-1; 7 bases are shared with TRBD1. This CDR3 has 16 residues. CDR1 is MNHEY and CDR2 is SVGEGT in the germline V gene. With 6 bases clipped from V and 1 base from J, the junction kept 11 bases outside the gene matches. In DNA form, the CDR3 reads TGTGCCAGCAGCCCAGACAGGGCGCCGGGGAACACTGAAGCTTTCTTT. Translated: CASSPDRAPGNTEAFF.

The rearrangement uses TRBV9 and TRBJ2-7; 9 bases agree with TRBD1. With 3 bases clipped from V and 2 bases from J, the junction kept 3 bases outside the gene matches. The germline CDR1 and CDR2 sequences are SGDLS and YYNGEE. This CDR3 comprises 14 residues. The DNA of the CDR3 is TGTGCCAGCAGCGGACAGGGGGGGACCTACGAGCAGTACTTC. Translating gives CASSGQGGTYEQYF.

The rearrangement joins TRBV24-1 to TRBJ2-1; TRBD1 matches 9 bases. The CDR3 has 15 amino acids. Germline CDR1 KGHDR, CDR2 SFDVKD. The junction had 10 bases not matched to a gene; V was cut back by 7 bases and J by 7 bases. CDR3 in amino acids: CATSNRDRVLNEQFF. In DNA form, the CDR3 reads TGTGCCACCAGCAACCGGGACAGGGTCTTAAATGAGCAGTTCTTC.

V gene TRBV21-1 combines with J gene TRBJ1-6. TRBV21-1 is a pseudogene locus. The CDR3 covers 19 residues. The CDR3 protein is CASGDWPFGASRVNSPLHF. The CDR3 DNA reads TGTGCCAGCGGGGACTGGCCATTCGGAGCGTCTCGGGTCAATTCACCCCTCCACTTT.

This clone was observed a few times. The J gene is TRBJ1-1, the V gene TRBV2; TRBD1 is a possible D gene (5 bases). Germline V gives CDR1 SNHLY, CDR2 FYNNEI. Trimming shortened V by 6 bases and J by 5 bases, and 13 bases separated the two germline ends. The CDR3 contains 13 residues. This CDR3 is CASRADRGTEAFF. DNA of the CDR3: TGTGCCAGCAGGGCAGATAGGGGTACTGAAGCTTTCTTT. The complete variable domain, with remaining parts taken from reference TRBV2 and TRBJ1-1, reads EPEVTQTPSHQVTQMGQEVILRCVPISNHLYFYWYRQILGQKVEFLVSFYNNEISEKSEIFDDQFSVERPDGSNFTLKIRSTKLEDSAMYFCASRADRGTEAFFGQGTRLTVV.

The gene calls are TRBV7-9 and TRBJ1-2; D is uncertain. CDR1 is SEHNR and CDR2 is FQNEAQ in the germline V gene (reference sequence). The ends were cut back, 5 bases at V and 1 base at J, with 11 bases in the middle. The CDR3 runs to 14 residues. The CDR3 region is CASSNDGSNYGYTF. CDR3 sequence (DNA): TGTGCCAGCAGCAACGACGGGAGTAACTATGGCTACACCTTC.

V and J are TRBV30 and TRBJ2-7, with 8 bases that match TRBD1. Unmatched junction bases numbered 7, after V lost 3 bases and J lost 6 bases. From germline, CDR1 is GTSNPN and CDR2 SVGIG (reference sequence). The CDR3 length is 13 residues. In nucleotides, the CDR3 is TGTGCCTGGAGAAGGCAGGGGGCCATCGAGCAGTACTTC. As protein: CAWRRQGAIEQYF. Supplemented by reference TRBV30 and TRBJ2-7, the full variable domain reads SQTIHQWPATLVQPVGSPLSLECTVEGTSNPNLYWYRQAAGRGLQLLFYSVGIGQISSEVPQNLSASRPQDRQFILSSKKLLLSDSGFYLCAWRRQGAIEQYFGPGTRLTVT.

This clone turned up a few times. The rearrangement links TRBV9 to TRBJ1-2; D unclear. The CDR3 runs 14 residues. The V gene's germline CDR1 is SGDLS and CDR2 YYNGEE. V gave up 0 bases and J gave up 6 bases, with 12 bases separating them. CDR3 amino acids: CASSVGPLSDGYTF. Written as DNA, the CDR3 is TGTGCCAGCAGCGTAGGTCCCCTTAGCGATGGCTACACCTTC.

The chain is built from TRBV11-3 and TRBJ1-3; no clear D gene. V was trimmed by 0 bases and J by 2 bases, leaving 11 bases between them. The germline gives CDR1 SGHNT, CDR2 YENEEA. The CDR3 has 16 amino acids. The CDR3 spells CASSLDGQVTGNTIYF. DNA for the CDR3: TGTGCCAGCAGCTTAGATGGGCAGGTGACTGGAAACACCATATATTTT.

The chain recombines TRBV4-3 with TRBJ1-5, with TRBD1 matching 7 bases. The trim removed 0 bases at V and 2 bases at J, leaving 4 bases unmatched. Germline V gene lookup returns CDR1 LGHNA and CDR2 YSLEER. The CDR3 length is 16 residues. CDR3 in DNA: TGCGCCAGCAGCCAAGATAGACAGGGAGGCAATCAGCCCCAGCATTTT. This codes for CASSQDRQGGNQPQHF.

In its sample, this clone was seen once. The gene calls are TRBV2 and TRBJ2-3, with unresolved D. CDR3 length: 12 residues. The V end lost 7 bases, the J end lost 2 bases, and 7 bases lay between the germline ends. CDR1 and CDR2 (germline): SNHLY, FYNNEI. CDR3 bases: TGTGCCAGCACCCGAGCCACAGATACGCAGTATTTT. Its translation: CASTRATDTQYF.

The chain combines TRBV2 with TRBJ2-5; no firm D call. CDR3 size: 11 residues. Germline V CDR1 and CDR2: SNHLY, FYNNEI. With 8 bases removed from V and 2 bases from J, the gap between germline ends came to 6 bases. In nucleotides, the CDR3 is TGTGCCAGCGGCTCGCAAGAGACCCAGTACTTC. This gives the protein CASGSQETQYF.

This clone was counted between two and nine times. The V call is TRBV5-4, the J call TRBJ2-1, with TRBD1 matching 9 bases. V gave up 4 bases and J gave up 5 bases; unmatched junction bases: 10. CDR1 and CDR2 (germline): SGHNT, YYREEE (reference sequence). The CDR3 is made up of 16 amino acids. The DNA for the CDR3 is TGTGCCAGCAGCCCCCCTGGACAGGGGTCGAACAATGAGCAGTTCTTC. Translating gives CASSPPGQGSNNEQFF.

This CDR3 is CASSLQGANYGYTF. The CDR3 nucleotides read TGTGCCAGCAGCCTCCAGGGGGCTAACTATGGCTACACCTTC. The chain recombines TRBV5-6 with TRBJ1-2; 7 bases agree with TRBD1. There are 14 residues in the CDR3. The V segment lost 4 bases and the J segment 0 bases; nucleotides outside the gene matches: 3. Germline V lookup: CDR1 SGHDT, CDR2 YYEEEE. Supplemented by reference TRBV5-6 and TRBJ1-2, the full variable domain reads DAGVTQSPTHLIKTRGQQVTLRCSPKSGHDTVSWYQQALGQGPQFIFQYYEEEERQRGNFPDRFSGHQFPNYSSELNVNALLLGDSALYLCASSLQGANYGYTFGSGTRLTVV.

The V and J genes are TRBV12-5 and TRBJ1-4, with D uncertain. The CDR3 runs 13 residues. CDR1 is LGHNT, CDR2 FRNRAP, per germline. The V and J ends lost 0 bases and 5 bases respectively, with 4 bases between them. CDR3 sequence reads: CASGLVANEKLFF. DNA for the CDR3: TGTGCTAGTGGTTTGGTAGCGAATGAAAAACTGTTTTTT.

V gene TRBV5-1 combines with J gene TRBJ2-7; weak D call: TRBD1 (6 bases). Trimming stripped 4 bases from V and 2 bases from J, with 19 bases between. From germline, CDR1 is SGHRS and CDR2 YFSETQ. CDR3 length: 16 amino acids. The CDR3 sequence is CASSVGQGKNAYEQYF. The DNA of the CDR3 is TGCGCCAGCAGCGTGGGACAAGGAAAGAACGCCTACGAGCAGTACTTC. Full variable domain (outside the CDR3, taken from reference TRBV5-1 and TRBJ2-7): KAGVTQTPRYLIKTRGQQVTLSCSPISGHRSVSWYQQTPGQGLQFLFEYFSETQRNKGNFPGRFSGRQFSNSRSEMNVSTLELGDSALYLCASSVGQGKNAYEQYFGPGTRLTVT.

In this sample, this clone turned up once. The chain links TRBV6-5 to TRBJ1-1, with D maybe TRBD1 (6 bases). Per germline, CDR1 MNHEY and CDR2 SVGAGI. The CDR3 runs 14 residues. Between the trimmed V and J ends, which lost 4 bases and 1 base, there was a span of 10 bases. The chain's CDR3 is CASSFRTENTEAFF. The CDR3 DNA is TGTGCCAGCAGTTTTCGGACAGAGAACACTGAAGCTTTCTTT.

The rearrangement joins TRBV29-1 to TRBJ2-2; 8 bases agree with TRBD1. CDR1 is SQVTM and CDR2 is ANQGSEA in the germline V gene. This CDR3 is 12 amino acids long. The CDR3 spells CSGRGQGGELFF. The CDR3 nucleotides are TGCAGTGGCCGTGGACAGGGCGGGGAGCTGTTTTTT.